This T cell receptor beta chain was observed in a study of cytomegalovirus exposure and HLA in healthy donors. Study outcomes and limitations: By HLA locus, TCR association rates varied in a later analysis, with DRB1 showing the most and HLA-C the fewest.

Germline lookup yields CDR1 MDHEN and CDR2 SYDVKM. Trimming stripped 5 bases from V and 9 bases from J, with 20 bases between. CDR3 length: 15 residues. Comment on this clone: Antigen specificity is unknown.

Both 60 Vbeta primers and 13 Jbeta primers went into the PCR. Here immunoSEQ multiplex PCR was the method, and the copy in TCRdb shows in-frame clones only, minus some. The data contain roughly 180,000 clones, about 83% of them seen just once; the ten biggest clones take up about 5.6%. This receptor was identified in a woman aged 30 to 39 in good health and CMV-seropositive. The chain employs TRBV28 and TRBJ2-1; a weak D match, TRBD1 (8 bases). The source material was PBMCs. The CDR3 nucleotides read TGTGCCAGCAGTCCTTCGGACAGGGAGGGGGCTGAGCAGTTCTTC. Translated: CASSPSDREGAEQFF.